The 8 T cell receptor beta chains presented below share a single source sample, sequenced in a study of blood T cell repertoires in COVID-19. Using immunoSEQ multiplex PCR, the repertoire was profiled, and TCRdb retains in-frame clones only, with some absent. The repertoire holds approximately 120,000 clones, with 80% as singletons. The sequenced sample consisted of peripheral blood. The origin of the receptors is a human donor in a cohort sampled during active COVID-19.

This clone was detected only a few times. The V gene is TRBV7-9, the J gene TRBJ1-2, with D possibly being TRBD1 (5 bases). The V gene's germline CDR1 is SEHNR and CDR2 FQNEAQ (reference sequence). The CDR3 consists of 14 residues. V gave up 5 bases and J gave up 4 bases, with 14 bases separating them. The CDR3, as DNA: TGTGCCAGCAGCCCTCCGGAGGGACCCTATGGCTACACCTTC. It codes for CASSPPEGPYGYTF.

This chain uses TRBV18 with TRBJ1-2, with D possibly matching TRBD1 (6 bases). Germline V gene sequence: CDR1 KGHSH, CDR2 LQKENI. CDR3 length: 14 amino acids. Trimming removed 6 bases at V and 0 bases at J, with 11 bases between. The CDR3 region has the DNA TGTGCCAGCTCGCCCGACAGGACTAACTATGGCTACACCTTC. Amino acids: CASSPDRTNYGYTF.

Worth noting for this clone: The same CDR3 also results from other DNA sequences found in this sample. The gene calls are TRBV9 and TRBJ2-7, with 8 bases that match TRBD1. After removal of 4 bases from V and 4 bases from J, the junction contained 10 bases not matched to a gene. The CDR3 runs to 15 residues. Germline assignment: CDR1 SGDLS and CDR2 YYNGEE. The CDR3 sequence: CASSPGTGGLYEQYF. The DNA for the CDR3 is TGTGCCAGCAGCCCCGGGACAGGAGGACTTTACGAGCAGTACTTC.

V gene TRBV28 combines with J gene TRBJ2-5, with TRBD1 matching 7 bases. CDR3 length: 13 residues. Germline V lookup: CDR1 MDHEN, CDR2 SYDVKM. J lost 4 bases, V lost 5 bases, and 4 bases had no gene match. The CDR3 protein is CASSENRGETQYF. The CDR3 DNA sequence: TGTGCCAGCAGTGAGAACAGGGGAGAGACCCAGTACTTC.

This clone has more than one count but fewer than ten. The genes are TRBV30 and TRBJ2-7, with D tentatively TRBD1 (6 bases). The CDR3 contains 15 residues. With 0 bases removed from V and 2 bases from J, the gap between germline ends came to 14 bases. Per the germline V gene, CDR1 is GTSNPN and CDR2 is SVGIG (reference sequence). The CDR3 region is CAWSVPVGGTYEQYF. CDR3 sequence (DNA): TGTGCCTGGAGTGTACCCGTAGGGGGTACCTACGAGCAGTACTTC. Filled out from reference TRBV30 and TRBJ2-7, the complete variable domain reads SQTIHQWPATLVQPVGSPLSLECTVEGTSNPNLYWYRQAAGRGLQLLFYSVGIGQISSEVPQNLSASRPQDRQFILSSKKLLLSDSGFYLCAWSVPVGGTYEQYFGPGTRLTVT.

The count of this clone is one. The chain couples TRBV5-6 to TRBJ2-5; a possible D gene is TRBD1 (6 bases). CDR1 and CDR2 from the germline V gene are SGHDT and YYEEEE. The CDR3 is 17 amino acids. The V and J ends lost 0 bases and 4 bases respectively, with 19 bases between them. CDR3 in amino acids: CASSLGTMQGIGETQYF. CDR3 nucleotides: TGTGCCAGCAGCTTGGGAACTATGCAGGGGATAGGAGAGACCCAGTACTTC.

V and J are TRBV2 and TRBJ1-2, with D perhaps matching TRBD1 (5 bases). This CDR3 region has 14 residues. Germline V gene sequence: CDR1 SNHLY, CDR2 FYNNEI. V gave up 2 bases and J gave up 0 bases, with 7 bases separating them. CDR3: CASSEQGSNYGYTF. In nucleotides, the CDR3 is TGTGCCAGCAGTGAACAGGGTTCTAACTATGGCTACACCTTC.

The V and J genes are TRBV6-1 and TRBJ2-3, with 9 positions matching TRBD2. This CDR3 comprises 16 residues. Trimming at V came to 4 bases and at J to 3 bases, leaving 8 bases not matched to a gene. From germline, CDR1 is MNHNS and CDR2 SASEGT. This chain's CDR3 is CASSVEPGLATDTQYF. The CDR3, as DNA: TGTGCCAGCAGTGTGGAACCGGGACTAGCAACAGATACGCAGTATTTT.